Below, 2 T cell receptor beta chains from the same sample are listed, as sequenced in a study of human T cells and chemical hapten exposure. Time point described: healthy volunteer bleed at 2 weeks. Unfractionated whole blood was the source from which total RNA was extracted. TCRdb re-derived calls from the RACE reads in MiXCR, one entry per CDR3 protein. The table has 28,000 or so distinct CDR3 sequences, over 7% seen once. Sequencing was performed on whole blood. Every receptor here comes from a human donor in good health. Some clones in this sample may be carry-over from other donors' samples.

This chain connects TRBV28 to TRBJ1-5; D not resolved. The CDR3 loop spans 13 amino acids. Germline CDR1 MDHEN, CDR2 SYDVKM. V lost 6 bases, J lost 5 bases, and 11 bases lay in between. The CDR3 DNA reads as TGTGCCAGCAGGAACCTGAGATATCAGCCCCAGCATTTT. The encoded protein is CASRNLRYQPQHF.

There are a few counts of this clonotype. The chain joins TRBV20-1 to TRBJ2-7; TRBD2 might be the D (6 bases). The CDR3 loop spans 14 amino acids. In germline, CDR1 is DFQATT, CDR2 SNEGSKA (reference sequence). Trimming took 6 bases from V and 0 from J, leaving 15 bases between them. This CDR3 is CSAVDRGSSYEQYF. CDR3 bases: TGCAGTGCCGTTGACCGGGGGAGCTCCTACGAGCAGTACTTC.